This TCR beta chain was identified in a study of T-cell memory formation after mild COVID-19. Study at large: In these data, TCR clusters were largely donor specific. Findings and limits, study-wide: CD4+ contracting clones were found mainly in CM and EM, and CD8+ ones in EMRA. Clones that contracted from day 15 to 85 had balanced CD4/CD8; later expanders were CD4+ biased.

TCR alpha and TCR beta cDNA libraries carrying sample barcodes and UMIs were produced by 5'RACE using constant-segment primers. TCRdb used MiXCR to reprocess the 5' RACE reads, holding one entry per CDR3 protein. The repertoire consists of 180,000 or so distinct CDR3 sequences, with 11% occurring once and the leading ten covering more than 3.5%. In regard to this clonotype: Its antigen remains unidentified.

The CDR3 sequence is 14 residues long. CDR1 and CDR2 from the germline V gene are SGHRS and YFSETQ. V was shortened by 5 bases and J by 8 bases, with 19 bases between the two germline ends. The sample was PBMCs or a T cell subset sorted from them (not recorded which). V usage is TRBV5-1 and J usage is TRBJ1-2; D gene unclear. This receptor was obtained from a man aged 18 to 30 who had mild COVID-19 (a few samples of this study predate the infection). Cell type and time point are not known. CDR3 residues: CASSFGSSNPGYTF. The CDR3 nucleotides are TGCGCCAGCAGTTTCGGGTCCTCTAACCCAGGCTACACCTTC.